Below are 9 T cell receptor beta chains sequenced from a single sample in a study of PD-L1 blockade in urothelial cancer. Sequenced by immunoSEQ multiplex PCR; TCRdb stores in-frame clones only, minus some. The sample gives just over 50,000 clones, roughly 75% of which show up once; 4% is in the top ten. Time point indicated: pretreatment peripheral blood. Sequenced material: PBMCs, taken around atezolizumab (anti-PD-L1) treatment. These receptors came from a man between 65 and 79 years old with urothelial cancer.

V usage is TRBV7-9 and J usage is TRBJ2-3, with 8 nucleotides matching TRBD1. V shed 5 bases and J 0 bases; nucleotides not matched to a gene: 4. CDR1 is SEHNR and CDR2 is FQNEAQ in the germline V gene (reference sequence). The CDR3 totals 15 residues. In nucleotides, the CDR3 is TGTGCCAGCAGCAAACGACAGGGGAGCACAGATACGCAGTATTTT. Its translation: CASSKRQGSTDTQYF. The full variable domain, rest sourced from reference TRBV7-9 and TRBJ2-3, is DTGVSQNPRHKITKRGQNVTFRCDPISEHNRLYWYRQTLGQGPEFLTYFQNEAQLEKSRLLSDRFSAERPKGSFSTLEIQRTEQGDSAMYLCASSKRQGSTDTQYFGPGTRLTVL.

This chain links TRBV5-1 with TRBJ2-1, with 8 bases lining up with TRBD2. Germline V gene data show CDR1 as SGHRS and CDR2 as YFSETQ. CDR3 length: 15 amino acids. The V segment lost 2 bases and the J segment 5 bases; nucleotides outside the gene matches: 6. CDR3 DNA: TGCGCCAGCAGCTTAGGTGGACTAGCCGACAATGAGCAGTTCTTC. The encoded protein is CASSLGGLADNEQFF.

The chain has TRBV11-2 and TRBJ2-2; D gene unclear. The V and J ends lost 3 bases and 6 bases respectively, with 17 bases between them. This CDR3 is 16 amino acids long. Germline-derived CDR1 and CDR2 are SGHAT and FQNNGV. The CDR3 nucleotides read TGTGCCAGCAGCTTCGGATGGAGTCTAAAGGCCGGGGAGCTGTTTTTT. Its translation: CASSFGWSLKAGELFF.

V is TRBV19 and J is TRBJ1-5; 7 bases align to TRBD1. Germline lookup yields CDR1 LNHDA and CDR2 SQIVND (reference sequence). The CDR3 extends over 15 amino acids. V shed 5 bases, J shed 7 bases, and the junction held 11 bases outside the gene matches. The CDR3 reads CASSQMGQGGQPQHF. The CDR3 DNA reads as TGTGCCAGTAGTCAGATGGGCCAGGGGGGCCAGCCCCAGCATTTT.

The chain recombines TRBV5-6 with TRBJ1-5, with a weak D call TRBD1 (6 bases). Germline-derived CDR1 and CDR2 are SGHDT and YYEEEE. This CDR3 has 15 amino acids. Trimming shortened V by 3 bases and J by 6 bases, and 16 bases separated the two germline ends. The DNA for the CDR3 is TGTGCCAGCAGCTCTCGGGGGGGGGCAAGTCAGCCCCAGCATTTT. It encodes CASSSRGGASQPQHF.

This chain uses TRBV7-2 with TRBJ2-2, with a tentative D call TRBD1 (5 bases). The germline CDR1 and CDR2 sequences are SGHTA and FQGNSA. V lost 4 bases and J lost 4, with 13 bases in between. This CDR3 has 15 amino acids. The CDR3 loop is CASSWRRGRTGELFF. CDR3 nucleotides: TGTGCCAGCAGCTGGCGAAGGGGTCGCACCGGGGAGCTGTTTTTT.

V usage is TRBV28 and J usage is TRBJ2-5; D is perhaps TRBD2 (5 bases). CDR1 is MDHEN, CDR2 SYDVKM, per germline. This CDR3 is built from 13 residues. V shed 5 bases and J shed 1 base, with 8 bases lying between them. The CDR3 protein is CASSPSTQETQYF. CDR3 nucleotides: TGTGCCAGCAGTCCTAGCACCCAAGAGACCCAGTACTTC.

The genes are TRBV5-1 and TRBJ2-1; D is possibly TRBD2 (6 bases). Germline CDR1 is SGHRS and CDR2 is YFSETQ. V lost 6 bases and J lost 5, with 18 bases in between. CDR3 length equals 15 residues. CDR3 bases: TGCGCCAGCAACTCAGGGCCCCGGGGGAACAATGAGCAGTTCTTC. Translating it yields CASNSGPRGNNEQFF.

This clone was recorded at least ten times. The chain joins TRBV7-8 to TRBJ2-2, with 8 bases aligning to TRBD2. This CDR3 has 16 amino acids. V trimming: 5 bases; J trimming: 0 bases; junction bases outside the gene matches: 5. The germline gives CDR1 SGHVS, CDR2 FQNEAQ. The CDR3 spells CASSAAGGTNTGELFF. CDR3 sequence (DNA): TGTGCCAGCAGCGCTGCGGGGGGCACGAACACCGGGGAGCTGTTTTTT.